This TCR beta chain was observed in a study of blood T cell repertoires in COVID-19. At the level of the study: COVID-19 samples, acute and convalescent, were from the United States, Italy and Spain.

The CDR3 runs to 12 residues. The ends were cut back, 10 bases at V and 7 bases at J, with 13 bases in the middle. The germline V gene has CDR1 LNHDA and CDR2 SQIVND (reference sequence). This table comes from immunoSEQ multiplex PCR, and its TCRdb copy is limited to in-frame clones, with some not included. This table holds 250,000 to 350,000 clones, roughly nine tenths found once. This clone showed up just once. This chain connects TRBV19 to TRBJ2-2; TRBD1 is a possible D gene (6 bases). Sequencing was carried out using PBMCs or T cells enriched from blood (not recorded which). The sequence was collected from a woman in her fifties or sixties who had been exposed to COVID-19. The CDR3 reads CATWQGFGELFF. The CDR3 nucleotides are TGTGCCACTTGGCAGGGGTTCGGGGAGCTGTTTTTT.